Listed below are T cell receptor beta chains from one sample, sequenced in a study of technical replicates of blood from several donors. The protocol was immunoSEQ multiplex PCR, while the TCRdb copy is restricted to in-frame clones and leaves out a portion. The table shows some 57,000 clones, with around nine tenths occurring only once. Source material: PBMCs. The origin of the receptors is a human donor in good health. Some clones in this sample may be carry-over from other donors' samples. CDR3s include the opening cysteine and the closing phenylalanine or tryptophan. Each record gives: D gene, CDR3 length, clone size, J gene, V gene, CDR3 DNA, CDR3 protein. A D gene is named only where the DNA matches it firmly. For some rows the clone size is stated as once, few or many, or as a class when expanded; others skip it.

d_call: TRBD1; cdr3_length: 17; clone_size: NA; j_call: TRBJ1-5; v_call: TRBV19; cdr3_nt: TGTGCCAGTAGTATAATAGGGACAGGGTTAAGCAATCAGCCCCAGCATTTT; cdr3_aa: CASSIIGTGLSNQPQHF
d_call: NA; cdr3_length: 14; clone_size: NA; j_call: TRBJ1-6; v_call: TRBV7-3; cdr3_nt: TGTGCCAGCAGCTTATCGGCAGGGAATTCACCCCTCCACTTT; cdr3_aa: CASSLSAGNSPLHF
d_call: TRBD2; cdr3_length: 13; clone_size: NA; j_call: TRBJ2-7; v_call: TRBV27; cdr3_nt: TGTGCCAGCAGGCTGAGCGGGGCGTACGAGCAGTACTTC; cdr3_aa: CASRLSGAYEQYF
d_call: TRBD1; cdr3_length: 16; clone_size: NA; j_call: TRBJ1-1; v_call: TRBV5-1; cdr3_nt: TGCGCCAGCAGCCTCTACCCGGGACAGGGTCTGGGTGAAGCTTTCTTT; cdr3_aa: CASSLYPGQGLGEAFF
d_call: TRBD2; cdr3_length: 16; clone_size: NA; j_call: TRBJ2-3; v_call: TRBV10-3; cdr3_nt: TGTGCCATCACCGATCCGACTAGCGGGCCTGCAGATACGCAGTATTTT; cdr3_aa: CAITDPTSGPADTQYF
d_call: TRBD2; cdr3_length: 18; clone_size: once; j_call: TRBJ2-1; v_call: TRBV27; cdr3_nt: TGTGCCAGCAGCCCGGGACTAGCGGGAGGCTCGTGGTACAATGAGCAGTTCTTC; cdr3_aa: CASSPGLAGGSWYNEQFF
d_call: NA; cdr3_length: 14; clone_size: NA; j_call: TRBJ1-4; v_call: TRBV6-4; cdr3_nt: TGTGCCAGCTCCCAAGGGGGGGGGAATGAAAAACTGTTTTTT; cdr3_aa: CASSQGGGNEKLFF
d_call: TRBD2; cdr3_length: 16; clone_size: NA; j_call: TRBJ2-1; v_call: TRBV5-6; cdr3_nt: TGTGCCAGCAGCTTGCCCGCGGGAGGGCCAAGCAATGAGCAGTTCTTC; cdr3_aa: CASSLPAGGPSNEQFF
d_call: NA; cdr3_length: 18; clone_size: NA; j_call: TRBJ2-2; v_call: TRBV7-2; cdr3_nt: TGTGCCAGCAGCTTAGCGCCGGCGGGCGGCAGACGGTCCGGGGAGCTGTTTTTT; cdr3_aa: CASSLAPAGGRRSGELFF
d_call: NA; cdr3_length: 15; clone_size: NA; j_call: TRBJ2-7; v_call: TRBV29-1; cdr3_nt: TGCAGCGTCCGGGGTCCCGGGGGGCCCTCCTACGAGCAGTACTTC; cdr3_aa: CSVRGPGGPSYEQYF
d_call: NA; cdr3_length: 13; clone_size: NA; j_call: TRBJ1-6; v_call: TRBV27; cdr3_nt: TGTGCCAGCAGCATGGACCCCTGGAGGCCCCTCCACTTT; cdr3_aa: CASSMDPWRPLHF
d_call: TRBD1; cdr3_length: 16; clone_size: NA; j_call: TRBJ2-7; v_call: TRBV7-2; cdr3_nt: TGTGCCAGCAGCTCATACTGGACAGGGGGACACTACGAGCAGTACTTC; cdr3_aa: CASSSYWTGGHYEQYF
d_call: TRBD2; cdr3_length: 14; clone_size: NA; j_call: TRBJ2-1; v_call: TRBV30; cdr3_nt: TGTGCCTGGAGTGTACCCAGCGGGAGGTCGGGGCAGTTCTTC; cdr3_aa: CAWSVPSGRSGQFF
d_call: NA; cdr3_length: 12; clone_size: once; j_call: TRBJ2-7; v_call: TRBV21-1; cdr3_nt: TGTGCCAGCAGCAATAACTACGGAGAGCAGTACTTC; cdr3_aa: CASSNNYGEQYF
d_call: TRBD2; cdr3_length: 18; clone_size: NA; j_call: TRBJ2-1; v_call: TRBV5-1; cdr3_nt: TGCGCCAGCAGCTTCCGGGGTAGCGCGGGAGTCGGGTACAATGAGCAGTTCTTC; cdr3_aa: CASSFRGSAGVGYNEQFF
d_call: NA; cdr3_length: 14; clone_size: NA; j_call: TRBJ2-7; v_call: TRBV6-5; cdr3_nt: TGTGCCAGCAGTTACTCGGGGCTGGCCTACGAGCAGTACTTC; cdr3_aa: CASSYSGLAYEQYF